This TCR beta chain was captured by sequencing in a study of blood T cell repertoires in COVID-19. Study as a whole: T cells, B-cell-depleted T cells, or PBMCs supplied cDNA or gDNA.

Assay: immunoSEQ multiplex PCR; the TCRdb copy retains only in-frame clones and omits some. The sample contains some 56,000 clones, about four fifths of which appear only once. CDR3 length: 14 residues. The V gene's germline CDR1 is SGHRS and CDR2 YFSETQ. Trimming stripped 2 bases from V and 4 bases from J, with 10 bases between. The rearrangement joins TRBV5-1 to TRBJ1-5; no clear D. The receptor was isolated from a man of 80 years or more with COVID-19, enrolled during active disease. Sequences were obtained from peripheral blood. The CDR3 spells CASSLGELNQPQHF. The CDR3 DNA is TGCGCCAGCAGCTTAGGAGAGTTAAATCAGCCCCAGCATTTT. Together with reference TRBV5-1 and TRBJ1-5, the CDR3 gives the full variable domain: KAGVTQTPRYLIKTRGQQVTLSCSPISGHRSVSWYQQTPGQGLQFLFEYFSETQRNKGNFPGRFSGRQFSNSRSEMNVSTLELGDSALYLCASSLGELNQPQHFGDGTRLSIL.